A selection of T cell receptor beta chains follows, all from one sample in a study of cytomegalovirus exposure and HLA in healthy donors. Generated by immunoSEQ multiplex PCR, the TCRdb table keeps only in-frame clones and is missing some. This repertoire shows some 110,000 clones, roughly 80% found once; its top ten account for roughly 2.5%. The sample taken for sequencing was PBMCs. These TCRs come from a man between 35 and 55 years old in good health and CMV-seronegative. CDR3s include the opening cysteine and the closing phenylalanine or tryptophan. D genes are given only for firm matches. Clone size is stated in some rows and not others, as once, few, many or a class when expanded.

cdr3_aa cdr3_nt j_call d_call clone_size cdr3_length v_call
CSASPNYGYTF TGCAGTGCCTCTCCTAACTATGGCTACACCTTC TRBJ1-2 NA NA 11 TRBV20-1
CASSSGGGGSYNEQFF TGTGCCAGCAGTTCGGGGGGCGGGGGGTCCTACAATGAGCAGTTCTTC TRBJ2-1 TRBD2 NA 16 TRBV6-5
CASSEDRVGNTGELFF TGCGCCAGCAGCGAGGACAGGGTTGGGAACACCGGGGAGCTGTTTTTT TRBJ2-2 TRBD1 NA 16 TRBV5-1
CASHDRPYGYTF TGTGCCAGCCACGACAGGCCCTATGGCTACACCTTC TRBJ1-2 NA NA 12 TRBV19
CASSEDIWSTFYEQYF TGTGCCAGCAGTGAGGACATTTGGTCCACCTTCTACGAGCAGTACTTC TRBJ2-7 NA NA 16 TRBV6-1
CASSEPGRGLNTGELFF TGTGCCAGCAGTGAACCCGGTAGGGGCCTGAACACCGGGGAGCTGTTTTTT TRBJ2-2 NA NA 17 TRBV6-1
CASSYSRPRGNQPQHF TGTGCCAGCAGTTACTCGAGACCCAGGGGGAATCAGCCCCAGCATTTT TRBJ1-5 TRBD1 few 16 TRBV6-5
CASQDGGFYEQYF TGTGCCAGCCAGGACGGGGGGTTCTACGAGCAGTACTTC TRBJ2-7 TRBD2 NA 13 TRBV6-6
CASSLGSVHEQYF TGTGCCAGCAGCTTAGGATCAGTTCACGAGCAGTACTTC TRBJ2-7 NA few 13 TRBV11-2
CASGDRGTEAFF TGTGCCAGTGGAGACAGGGGCACTGAAGCTTTCTTT TRBJ1-1 TRBD1 NA 12 TRBV6-6
CASSLGGGSETQYF TGTGCCAGCAGCTTAGGGGGGGGCAGTGAGACCCAGTACTTC TRBJ2-5 NA NA 14 TRBV7-8
CASSRPGGLETQYF TGCGCCAGCAGCCGCCCGGGAGGACTCGAGACCCAGTACTTC TRBJ2-5 TRBD2 NA 14 TRBV4-1
CASSLGGDWEKLFF TGTGCCAGCAGCTTAGGGGGGGATTGGGAAAAACTGTTTTTT TRBJ1-4 NA NA 14 TRBV7-8
CASSSGQGGNEQFF TGTGCCAGCAGCTCGGGACAGGGGGGAAATGAGCAGTTCTTC TRBJ2-1 TRBD1 NA 14 TRBV7-9
CASSRTPGRASGIPGELFF TGTGCCAGCTCACGAACCCCGGGACGCGCTAGCGGGATCCCCGGGGAGCTGTTTTTT TRBJ2-2 TRBD2 NA 19 TRBV18
CASSDEAGGQDTQYF TGTGCCAGCAGTGACGAGGCGGGGGGGCAAGATACGCAGTATTTT TRBJ2-3 TRBD2 NA 15 TRBV6-4
CASSFGGSRGTDTQYF TGTGCCAGCAGCTTCGGGGGGTCGCGAGGCACAGATACGCAGTATTTT TRBJ2-3 TRBD2 NA 16 TRBV5-4
CASSRLGRAGGPDTQYF TGTGCCAGCAGCCGGCTTGGGAGAGCGGGGGGGCCGGATACGCAGTATTTT TRBJ2-3 TRBD2 NA 17 TRBV7-3
CASSLGVSSDTQYF TGTGCCAGCAGCTTAGGAGTCTCCTCAGATACGCAGTATTTT TRBJ2-3 NA NA 14 TRBV7-2
CASRMSRGNEQYF TGTGCCAGCAGGATGTCCAGGGGCAACGAGCAGTACTTC TRBJ2-7 NA NA 13 TRBV19
CSVRNREADTQYF TGCAGCGTTCGGAACAGAGAAGCAGATACGCAGTATTTT TRBJ2-3 NA once 13 TRBV29-1
CASSVDRTQETQYF TGTGCCAGCAGTGTGGACAGGACCCAAGAGACCCAGTACTTC TRBJ2-5 TRBD1 NA 14 TRBV2
CASSSGTSGQPYEQYF TGCGCCAGCAGCTCCGGGACTAGCGGGCAACCCTACGAGCAGTACTTC TRBJ2-7 TRBD2 NA 16 TRBV5-1
CAISVPGPYYEQYF TGTGCCATCAGTGTACCAGGGCCCTACTACGAGCAGTACTTC TRBJ2-7 NA NA 14 TRBV10-3
CAISESTGSTDTQYF TGTGCCATCAGTGAGAGTACAGGGAGCACAGATACGCAGTATTTT TRBJ2-3 NA NA 15 TRBV10-3
CASSPEMLSNQPQHF TGTGCCAGCAGTCCCGAGATGCTTAGCAATCAGCCCCAGCATTTT TRBJ1-5 NA NA 15 TRBV6-5
CASSLQAYNEQFF TGTGCCAGCAGCTTGCAGGCCTACAATGAGCAGTTCTTC TRBJ2-1 NA few 13 TRBV5-4
CASSLEGLAGSEQYF TGTGCCAGCTCACTAGAGGGACTAGCGGGGAGCGAGCAGTACTTC TRBJ2-7 TRBD2 NA 15 TRBV18
CASSIVPVEGNQPQHF TGTGCCAGTAGTATAGTGCCGGTGGAGGGCAATCAGCCCCAGCATTTT TRBJ1-5 NA NA 16 TRBV19
CASSAWTGANTGELFF TGTGCCAGCAGCGCCTGGACTGGAGCGAACACCGGGGAGCTGTTTTTT TRBJ2-2 NA NA 16 TRBV11-3
CASSPGTGGMSYEQYF TGTGCCAGCAGCCCCGGGACAGGGGGTATGTCCTACGAGCAGTACTTC TRBJ2-7 TRBD1 NA 16 TRBV7-8
CASSTGQYNEQFF TGTGCCAGCAGCACCGGACAGTACAATGAGCAGTTCTTC TRBJ2-1 NA NA 13 TRBV11-3
CSARFRDTQYF TGCAGTGCTAGATTCCGAGATACGCAGTATTTT TRBJ2-3 NA few 11 TRBV20-1
CASSFAENTEAFF TGCGCCAGCAGCTTCGCGGAGAACACTGAAGCTTTCTTT TRBJ1-1 NA NA 13 TRBV5-1
CASSLAGTSYNEQFF TGCGCCAGCAGCTTGGCCGGGACTTCCTACAATGAGCAGTTCTTC TRBJ2-1 NA NA 15 TRBV5-1
CASTRDRGNSPLHF TGTGCCAGCACCCGGGACAGGGGGAATTCACCCCTCCACTTT TRBJ1-6 TRBD1 NA 14 TRBV11-2
CASSSQGAEAFF TGTGCCAGCAGTAGTCAGGGCGCTGAAGCTTTCTTT TRBJ1-1 NA few 12 TRBV2
CASSPSRDRWGTDTQYF TGTGCCAGCAGCCCCTCGAGGGACAGGTGGGGCACAGATACGCAGTATTTT TRBJ2-3 TRBD1 NA 17 TRBV4-2
CASSPPSGTVGSTQYF TGTGCCAGCTCACCTCCCTCCGGGACAGTGGGTAGTACGCAGTATTTT TRBJ2-3 TRBD1 once 16 TRBV18
CASSLGLAGSQETQYF TGTGCCAGCAGCCTTGGACTAGCGGGGTCTCAAGAGACCCAGTACTTC TRBJ2-5 TRBD2 NA 16 TRBV5-8
CASSGAQRRMNTEAFF TGTGCCAGCAGTGGGGCACAGAGACGAATGAACACTGAAGCTTTCTTT TRBJ1-1 NA NA 16 TRBV28